Below are 25 T cell receptor beta chains sequenced from a single sample in a study of cytomegalovirus exposure and HLA in healthy donors. The PCR used 60 Vbeta and 13 Jbeta primers. Sequencing was performed with immunoSEQ multiplex PCR; in TCRdb, only in-frame clones are kept and a portion is missing. The data contain around 150,000 clones, 70% to 85% of them singletons. Source material: PBMCs. Receptors originate from a man aged 35 to 55 in good health and CMV-seropositive.

Here the CDR3 reads CASSTGAYEQYF. In nucleotides, the CDR3 is TGCGCCAGCAGCACGGGGGCCTACGAGCAGTACTTC. This chain connects TRBV5-1 to TRBJ2-7, with a weak D call TRBD2 (6 bases). This CDR3 region has 12 residues. The ends were cut back, 4 bases at V and 2 bases at J, with 7 bases in the middle. Germline values: CDR1 SGHRS, CDR2 YFSETQ.

The chain combines TRBV5-1 with TRBJ2-5; TRBD2 matches 9 bases. The V and J ends lost 0 bases and 7 bases, in that order; junction bases with no gene match: 10. In germline, CDR1 is SGHRS, CDR2 YFSETQ. This CDR3 has 16 amino acids. Written as DNA, the CDR3 is TGCGCCAGCAGCTTGGCCGGCGGGAGGGCTTCAGGGACCCAGTACTTC. Its protein product is CASSLAGGRASGTQYF.

The chain joins TRBV19 to TRBJ2-5; 8 bases agree with TRBD2. The J call may be in error: the DNA end matches TRBJ2-7 better. The V gene's germline CDR1 is LNHDA and CDR2 SQIVND (reference sequence). This CDR3 is built from 14 residues. In DNA form, the CDR3 reads TGTGCCAGTAGTATAGACGGGAGGGCCAACGAGCAGTACTTC. It encodes CASSIDGRANEQYF.

This chain uses TRBV19 with TRBJ2-2; TRBD1 matches 7 bases. After removal of 4 bases from V and 1 base from J, the junction contained 3 bases not matched to a gene. Germline-derived CDR1 and CDR2 are LNHDA and SQIVND (reference sequence). The CDR3 covers 15 residues. DNA for the CDR3: TGTGCCAGTAGTAGGGACAGCCTGAACACCGGGGAGCTGTTTTTT. Translating it yields CASSRDSLNTGELFF. The whole variable domain, filled in from reference TRBV19 and TRBJ2-2, reads DGGITQSPKYLFRKEGQNVTLSCEQNLNHDAMYWYRQDPGQGLRLIYYSQIVNDFQKGDIAEGYSVSREKKESFPLTVTSAQKNPTAFYLCASSRDSLNTGELFFGEGSRLTVL.

V usage is TRBV9 and J usage is TRBJ1-1; 8 bases align to TRBD1. Losses at the gene ends were 5 bases for V and 1 base for J; bases not matched to a gene: 1. The CDR3 has 13 amino acids. CDR1 and CDR2 from the germline V gene are SGDLS and YYNGEE. The CDR3 nucleotides read TGTGCCAGCAGAGGACAGGGGAACACTGAAGCTTTCTTT. This encodes CASRGQGNTEAFF.

The CDR3 bases are TGTGCCAGCCGAACCCTAGCGGGGACCCACACCGGGGAGCTGTTTTTT. This gives the protein CASRTLAGTHTGELFF. This chain links TRBV27 with TRBJ2-2; 9 bases map to TRBD2. The CDR3 extends over 16 amino acids. CDR1 is MNHEY, CDR2 SMNVEV, per germline (reference sequence). The ends lost 8 bases at V and 3 bases at J; junction bases unmatched: 10.

This chain uses TRBV5-6 with TRBJ1-2, with D maybe TRBD1 (5 bases). Germline V gene data show CDR1 as SGHDT and CDR2 as YYEEEE. V shed 4 bases and J shed 10 bases, with 23 bases lying between them. This CDR3 is built from 15 residues. CDR3 bases: TGTGCCAGCAGCCTCAGCGGGAGCCTGGGACTCTCCTACACCTTC. Translating gives CASSLSGSLGLSYTF.

This clone was recorded a few times. The chain is built from TRBV28 and TRBJ1-4; TRBD1 matches at 7 bases. The CDR3 has 17 residues. The V segment lost 4 bases and the J segment 7 bases; nucleotides outside the gene matches: 15. Germline V CDR1 and CDR2: MDHEN, SYDVKM. The CDR3 sequence: CASSSPGDRQRGEKLFF. CDR3 in DNA: TGTGCCAGCAGTTCCCCCGGGGACAGACAAAGAGGTGAAAAACTGTTTTTT. Using reference TRBV28 and TRBJ1-4 for the parts outside the CDR3, the full variable domain is DVKVTQSSRYLVKRTGEKVFLECVQDMDHENMFWYRQDPGLGLRLIYFSYDVKMKEKGDIPEGYSVSREKKERFSLILESASTNQTSMYLCASSSPGDRQRGEKLFFGSGTQLSVL.

The chain links TRBV28 to TRBJ2-7; 9 positions agree with TRBD2. With V trimmed by 3 bases and J by 3 bases, 3 bases remained unmatched. CDR3 size: 14 residues. Germline V gene sequence: CDR1 MDHEN, CDR2 SYDVKM. The CDR3: CASSFLSGSYEQYF. CDR3 sequence (DNA): TGTGCCAGCAGTTTTCTTAGCGGGAGCTACGAGCAGTACTTC.

There are a few counts of this clone. The same CDR3 can be traced to other DNA sequences in this sample. The chain employs TRBV5-1 and TRBJ2-1; 9 bases line up with TRBD2. This CDR3 is 15 amino acids long. The junction had 0 bases not matched to a gene; V was cut back by 0 bases and J by 2 bases. Germline lookup yields CDR1 SGHRS and CDR2 YFSETQ. CDR3 amino acids: CASSLVAGAYNEQFF. The CDR3 region has the DNA TGCGCCAGCAGCTTGGTAGCGGGGGCCTACAATGAGCAGTTCTTC.

This rearrangement joins TRBV7-2 to TRBJ1-3; no firm D call. This CDR3 region has 16 residues. Germline V lookup: CDR1 SGHTA, CDR2 FQGNSA. V was cut by 1 base and J by 0 bases, with 10 bases left in between. CDR3 coding DNA: TGTGCCAGCAGCTTAGGCGCGTCCTTCTCTGGAAACACCATATATTTT. Protein product: CASSLGASFSGNTIYF.

V usage is TRBV7-8 and J usage is TRBJ2-7, with TRBD2 matching over 8 bases. This CDR3 is 15 amino acids long. Germline values: CDR1 SGHVS, CDR2 FQNEAQ. V was clipped by 3 bases and J by 6 bases; unmatched bases: 10. Written as DNA, the CDR3 is TGTGCCAGCAGCTTGACCGGGACTAGGGGACGCGAGCAGTACTTC. Translation gives CASSLTGTRGREQYF.

The genes are TRBV6-5 and TRBJ1-2, with 8 bases lining up with TRBD1. V lost 7 bases, J lost 5 bases, and 12 bases stayed unmatched. Germline V lookup: CDR1 MNHEY, CDR2 SVGAGI. The CDR3 runs 15 residues. Written as DNA, the CDR3 is TGTGCCAGCATCCGACTTGTGCAGGGGGCGTATGGCTACACCTTC. Residues: CASIRLVQGAYGYTF.

This CDR3 reads CASAQTLGGTEAFF. The CDR3 coding sequence is TGTGCTAGTGCCCAGACTCTGGGAGGCACTGAAGCTTTCTTT. This chain joins TRBV12-5 and TRBJ1-1, with D unresolved. This CDR3 region has 14 residues. The V end lost 7 bases, the J end lost 4 bases, and 16 bases lay between the germline ends. Germline V gene lookup returns CDR1 LGHNT and CDR2 FRNRAP.

This sequence joins TRBV9 and TRBJ2-5; no clear D. Germline V gene sequence: CDR1 SGDLS, CDR2 YYNGEE. CDR3 length equals 12 residues. V gave up 5 bases and J gave up 2 bases, with 7 bases separating them. Written as DNA, the CDR3 is TGTGCCAGCAGTGGCTTTCAAGAGACCCAGTACTTC. It yields the protein CASSGFQETQYF.

The chain has TRBV7-6 and TRBJ2-1; 7 bases are shared with TRBD2. Germline V gives CDR1 SGHVS, CDR2 FNYEAQ. This CDR3 contains 16 residues. Trimming took 5 bases from V and 0 from J; bases not matched to a gene: 7. CDR3 region: CASSTRLAGSYNEQFF. Written as DNA, the CDR3 is TGTGCCAGCAGCACTAGACTAGCAGGCTCCTACAATGAGCAGTTCTTC.

The chain employs TRBV5-1 and TRBJ2-1; 8 bases fit TRBD2. J gave up 0 bases and V 4 bases, and 3 bases lay outside the gene matches. The germline V gene has CDR1 SGHRS and CDR2 YFSETQ. CDR3 size: 15 residues. In DNA, the CDR3 is TGCGCCAGCAGCACTAGCGGCATCTCCTACAATGAGCAGTTCTTC. This encodes CASSTSGISYNEQFF.

The CDR3 region has the DNA TGTGCCATCAGTGAGAGCAGGGGCGGAGGTGAAAAACTGTTTTTT. This codes for CAISESRGGGEKLFF. The chain links TRBV10-3 to TRBJ1-4; TRBD1 might be the D (6 bases). The CDR3 spans 15 residues. Trimming left V 2 bases short and J 7 bases short, with 14 bases between. CDR1 is ENHRY and CDR2 is SYGVKD in the germline V gene.

The chain recombines TRBV9 with TRBJ2-2; D might be TRBD1 (5 bases). The CDR3 is 14 amino acids. Per the germline V gene, CDR1 is SGDLS and CDR2 is YYNGEE. Trimming shortened V by 0 bases and J by 6 bases, and 9 bases separated the two germline ends. The CDR3 coding sequence is TGTGCCAGCAGCGTAGCAGGGTCCGCCGGGGAGCTGTTTTTT. Translated: CASSVAGSAGELFF.

Written as DNA, the CDR3 is TGTGCCAGTTTAGCGGGGACTGGCAACAATGAGCAGTTCTTC. The encoded protein is CASLAGTGNNEQFF. This rearrangement joins TRBV6-1 to TRBJ2-1; 8 bases line up with TRBD2. V dropped 9 bases and J dropped 5; count of bases not matched to a gene: 9. Per the germline V gene, CDR1 is MNHNS and CDR2 is SASEGT. The CDR3 loop spans 14 amino acids.

This clone occurred a few times. V and J are TRBV9 and TRBJ1-1; the D is unclear. This CDR3 is 13 amino acids long. Germline CDR1 is SGDLS and CDR2 is YYNGEE. V was cut by 0 bases and J by 3 bases, with 6 bases left in between. Here the CDR3 DNA reads TGTGCCAGCAGCGTAGATGGAGACACTGAAGCTTTCTTT. Its translation is CASSVDGDTEAFF.

The V and J genes are TRBV27 and TRBJ1-6; D is uncertain. Germline values: CDR1 MNHEY, CDR2 SMNVEV (reference sequence). The CDR3 covers 12 residues. The V gene lost 4 bases and the J gene lost 6 bases, with 4 bases spanning the gap. Written as DNA, the CDR3 is TGTGCCAGCAGTTACGGTAATTCACCCCTCCACTTT. This gives the protein CASSYGNSPLHF.

The V gene is TRBV7-9, the J gene TRBJ1-1; D gene ambiguous. The germline V gene has CDR1 SEHNR and CDR2 FQNEAQ (reference sequence). Trimming cost V 5 bases and J 1 base, with 14 bases left between them. This CDR3 is built from 15 residues. The CDR3 protein is CASSLTGSGNTEAFF. The CDR3 DNA follows: TGTGCCAGCAGCCTTACGGGGAGCGGGAACACTGAAGCTTTCTTT. Full variable domain (rest looked up from reference TRBV7-9 and TRBJ1-1): DTGVSQNPRHKITKRGQNVTFRCDPISEHNRLYWYRQTLGQGPEFLTYFQNEAQLEKSRLLSDRFSAERPKGSFSTLEIQRTEQGDSAMYLCASSLTGSGNTEAFFGQGTRLTVV.

The rearrangement links TRBV19 to TRBJ2-3; 11 bases match TRBD1. Per the germline V gene, CDR1 is LNHDA and CDR2 is SQIVND (reference sequence). This CDR3 contains 15 residues. With 7 bases clipped from V and 5 bases from J, the junction kept 8 bases outside the gene matches. The CDR3 region is CASNRGQGARDTQYF. The CDR3, as DNA: TGTGCCAGTAACCGAGGACAGGGGGCTAGAGATACGCAGTATTTT.

Only a few counts were recorded for this clone. The rearrangement joins TRBV7-6 to TRBJ2-7; 7 positions agree with TRBD2. This CDR3 has 15 amino acids. Germline values: CDR1 SGHVS, CDR2 FNYEAQ. The trim removed 5 bases at V and 2 bases at J, leaving 9 bases unmatched. The CDR3 DNA reads as TGTGCCAGCAGCCTCGGGGGGACTCACACCTACGAGCAGTACTTC. As protein: CASSLGGTHTYEQYF. The full variable domain, in which reference TRBV7-6 and TRBJ2-7 provide the parts outside the CDR3, is GAGVSQSPRYKVTKRGQDVALRCDPISGHVSLYWYRQALGQGPEFLTYFNYEAQQDKSGLPNDRFSAERPEGSISTLTIQRTEQRDSAMYRCASSLGGTHTYEQYFGPGTRLTVT.